The 26 T cell receptor beta chains listed next were all sequenced from one sample in a study of PD-1 blockade in classical Hodgkin lymphoma. Data came from immunoSEQ multiplex PCR; TCRdb stores just in-frame clones and leaves some out. The sample consists of about 19,000 clones, approximately 84% of them appearing once. All patients relapsed after autologous stem cell transplantation, and brentuximab vedotin exposure varied. The sequenced sample was peripheral blood mononuclear cells (PBMCs), obtained at baseline. These receptors were collected from a human donor with classical Hodgkin lymphoma.

This chain links TRBV19 with TRBJ1-1; a weak D match, TRBD1 (5 bases). Germline CDR1 is LNHDA and CDR2 is SQIVND (reference sequence). The V end lost 5 bases, the J end lost 5 bases, and 12 bases lay between the germline ends. The CDR3 is 13 amino acids. CDR3 nucleotides: TGTGCCAGTAGTCTGCAGTGGGGGACTGAAGCTTTCTTT. Its protein is CASSLQWGTEAFF.

This chain uses TRBV28 with TRBJ1-2; no reliable D call. The germline V gene encodes CDR1 MDHEN and CDR2 SYDVKM. This CDR3 comprises 12 residues. The V gene lost 6 bases and the J gene lost 5 bases, with 10 bases spanning the gap. The CDR3 sequence: CASSPRVYGYTF. As DNA, the CDR3 is TGTGCCAGCAGCCCACGGGTGTATGGCTACACCTTC.

The chain employs TRBV7-8 and TRBJ1-3, with D possibly matching TRBD1 (6 bases). The V and J ends lost 7 bases and 6 bases respectively, with 31 bases between them. CDR1 is SGHVS, CDR2 FQNEAQ, per germline. The CDR3 runs 19 residues. The CDR3 here is CASMTVVLTDRNLENTIYF. CDR3 coding DNA: TGTGCCAGCATGACGGTAGTCCTCACGGACAGAAACCTGGAAAACACCATATATTTT.

J is TRBJ1-1 and V is TRBV5-1; TRBD1 matches at 10 bases. The trim removed 3 bases at V and 4 bases at J, leaving 3 bases unmatched. Per the germline V gene, CDR1 is SGHRS and CDR2 is YFSETQ. This CDR3 region has 14 residues. The CDR3 is CASSSDRGGTEAFF. The CDR3 DNA reads as TGCGCCAGCAGCTCGGACAGGGGGGGCACTGAAGCTTTCTTT.

V is TRBV9 and J is TRBJ1-4; tentatively, D is TRBD1 (5 bases). V gave up 0 bases and J gave up 0 bases, with 12 bases separating them. Per the germline V gene, CDR1 is SGDLS and CDR2 is YYNGEE. The CDR3 runs to 17 residues. The CDR3 DNA follows: TGTGCCAGCAGCGTAGGGTGGGGGAGTGCAACTAATGAAAAACTGTTTTTT. It translates to CASSVGWGSATNEKLFF.

The rearrangement uses TRBV5-6 and TRBJ2-2, with TRBD2 matching over 8 bases. Germline V gene data show CDR1 as SGHDT and CDR2 as YYEEEE. CDR3 length equals 16 residues. Trimming removed 0 bases from V and 2 bases from J; junction bases left unmatched: 3. CDR3 sequence reads: CASSLGAGVNTGELFF. In DNA, the CDR3 is TGTGCCAGCAGCTTGGGAGCGGGGGTCAACACCGGGGAGCTGTTTTTT.

This rearrangement joins TRBV6-5 to TRBJ1-5; TRBD1 might be the D (6 bases). Germline CDR1 and CDR2: MNHEY and SVGAGI. The CDR3 covers 15 residues. Trimming pared 2 bases from V and 7 bases from J, leaving 15 bases between. The CDR3 loop reads CASSYGWGAGQPQHF. CDR3 bases: TGTGCCAGCAGTTACGGTTGGGGGGCGGGGCAGCCCCAGCATTTT.

The V and J genes are TRBV5-5 and TRBJ1-1, with a tentative D call TRBD1 (5 bases). Trimming cost V 2 bases and J 3 bases, with 8 bases left between them. This CDR3 is built from 13 residues. Germline V gene sequence: CDR1 SGHKS, CDR2 YYEKEE (reference sequence). DNA of the CDR3: TGTGCCAGCAGCTTCAGGGCCGACACTGAAGCTTTCTTT. Translated, it gives CASSFRADTEAFF.

This clone was picked up one time. The chain joins TRBV6-6 to TRBJ2-1; 7 bases are a match to TRBD1. The CDR3 loop spans 11 amino acids. Germline loops: CDR1 MNHNY, CDR2 SVGAGI (reference sequence). V was clipped by 7 bases and J by 13 bases; unmatched bases: 7. The CDR3 bases are TGTGCCAGCACCTCAGACAGGGCCCAGTTCTTC. It translates to CASTSDRAQFF.

This clone was observed a handful of times. The chain has TRBV4-3 and TRBJ1-2, with 8 bases matching TRBD1. The V gene's germline CDR1 is LGHNA and CDR2 YSLEER. CDR3 length: 13 residues. After removal of 3 bases from V and 5 bases from J, the junction contained 2 bases not matched to a gene. The CDR3: CASSQDRVYGYTF. CDR3 in DNA: TGCGCCAGCAGCCAGGACAGGGTATATGGCTACACCTTC.

This chain links TRBV9 with TRBJ2-3, with a tentative D call TRBD1 (6 bases). V lost 0 bases and J 5 bases, leaving 10 bases between the germline ends. CDR1 SGDLS and CDR2 YYNGEE come from the germline V gene. The CDR3 consists of 14 residues. The chain's CDR3 is CASSVEGQIDTQYF. CDR3 nucleotides: TGTGCCAGCAGCGTAGAGGGACAAATAGATACGCAGTATTTT.

This chain uses TRBV18 with TRBJ2-7; 7 nucleotides align to TRBD1. V shed 4 bases, J shed 5 bases, and the junction held 11 bases outside the gene matches. The CDR3 is 15 amino acids. Germline CDR1 KGHSH, CDR2 LQKENI. The CDR3 sequence is CASSLGTASAHEQYF. CDR3 coding DNA: TGTGCCAGCTCACTCGGGACAGCCAGCGCCCACGAGCAGTACTTC.

This clone is large by share. The chain links TRBV4-3 to TRBJ2-7; D gene unclear. Trimming removed 0 bases at V and 2 bases at J, with 20 bases between. The CDR3 sequence is 18 residues long. The germline V gene has CDR1 LGHNA and CDR2 YSLEER. The CDR3 loop is CASSQEVFRVIPPYEQYF. CDR3 DNA sequence: TGCGCCAGCAGCCAAGAGGTCTTTCGGGTCATCCCCCCCTACGAGCAGTACTTC.

The rearrangement joins TRBV21-1 to TRBJ2-7; the D call in the table, TRBD1, was not verified against the DNA. TRBV21-1 is marked as a pseudogene. This CDR3 contains 14 residues. The CDR3 nucleotides are TGTGCCAGCCAGCCCTCGACAGACTCCTACGAGCAGTACTTC. Encoded protein: CASQPSTDSYEQYF.

The rearrangement links TRBV7-2 to TRBJ2-7; tentatively, D is TRBD2 (6 bases). The CDR3 runs 15 residues. Per the germline V gene, CDR1 is SGHTA and CDR2 is FQGNSA. The V end was cut by 1 base, the J end by 2 bases, with 12 bases between. For the CDR3, the DNA is TGTGCCAGCAGCTTAGTGTCTGCGGGACCCTACGAGCAGTACTTC. It yields the protein CASSLVSAGPYEQYF.

The rearrangement joins TRBV28 to TRBJ1-2; D uncertain. V was cut by 9 bases and J by 1 base, with 15 bases left in between. The CDR3 length is 14 residues. Germline V CDR1 and CDR2: MDHEN, SYDVKM. The chain's CDR3 is CASSSGVLNYGYTF. DNA for the CDR3: TGTGCCAGTTCATCGGGAGTCCTTAACTATGGCTACACCTTC.

The chain couples TRBV6-5 to TRBJ1-2; D might be TRBD1 (6 bases). Trimming took off 2 bases at V and 3 bases at J, with 16 bases between the two ends. The CDR3 is 16 amino acids. Germline V lookup: CDR1 MNHEY, CDR2 SVGAGI. The CDR3 sequence is CASSYAETGPYYGYTF. CDR3 in DNA: TGTGCCAGCAGTTACGCCGAGACAGGACCCTACTATGGCTACACCTTC.

This clone showed up just once. The J gene is TRBJ1-1, the V gene TRBV15; TRBD1 aligns across 7 bases. This CDR3 region has 13 residues. The germline CDR1 and CDR2 sequences are LNHNV and YYDKDF (reference sequence). With 3 bases clipped from V and 9 bases from J, the junction kept 7 bases outside the gene matches. CDR3 sequence reads: CATSREGDSQAFF. The CDR3 coding sequence is TGTGCCACCAGCAGGGAAGGGGACAGTCAAGCTTTCTTT. Full variable domain (missing parts from reference TRBV15 and TRBJ1-1): DAMVIQNPRYQVTQFGKPVTLSCSQTLNHNVMYWYQQKSSQAPKLLFHYYDKDFNNEADTPDNFQSRRPNTSFCFLDIRSPGLGDTAMYLCATSREGDSQAFFGQGTRLTVV.

In its sample, this clone was seen a few times. The chain carries TRBV7-9 and TRBJ1-3, with 7 bases lining up with TRBD1. Trimming took 0 bases from V and 0 from J; bases not matched to a gene: 5. From germline, CDR1 is SEHNR and CDR2 FQNEAQ (reference sequence). The CDR3 extends over 17 amino acids. CDR3: CASSLAGTASSGNTIYF. The CDR3 DNA is TGTGCCAGCAGCTTAGCGGGGACAGCCTCCTCTGGAAACACCATATATTTT.

V gene TRBV28 combines with J gene TRBJ1-5; D perhaps matches TRBD1 (6 bases). Germline V lookup: CDR1 MDHEN, CDR2 SYDVKM. The CDR3 has 15 amino acids. V lost 9 bases to trimming and J lost 5 bases, with 20 bases between them. The CDR3 sequence: CASGAYRRTDQPQHF. The DNA of the CDR3 is TGTGCCAGTGGTGCGTACAGGAGGACAGATCAGCCCCAGCATTTT.

CDR3 nucleotides: TGTGCCAGCAGCTTAGCGGCTGGGGGAAACACCGGGGAGCTGTTTTTT. Translation gives CASSLAAGGNTGELFF. This chain uses TRBV7-8 with TRBJ2-2, with D perhaps matching TRBD1 or TRBD2 (5 bases each). V lost 0 bases and J lost 2, with 10 bases in between. The CDR3 spans 16 residues. Germline loops: CDR1 SGHVS, CDR2 FQNEAQ.

V gene TRBV15 combines with J gene TRBJ2-1, with D maybe TRBD1 (5 bases). This CDR3 contains 17 residues. Trimming left V 2 bases short and J 5 bases short, with 19 bases between. Germline V CDR1 and CDR2: LNHNV, YYDKDF (reference sequence). CDR3 DNA sequence: TGTGCCACCAGCAGAAAAAGGATGTCAGGGCAGGACAATGAGCAGTTCTTC. Protein sequence: CATSRKRMSGQDNEQFF.

This chain links TRBV4-2 with TRBJ1-5, with D hard to call. Germline V gives CDR1 LGHNA, CDR2 YNFKEQ. This CDR3 region has 15 residues. With 4 bases removed from V and 1 base from J, the gap between germline ends came to 11 bases. This CDR3 is CASSLEVDSNQPQHF. Written as DNA, the CDR3 is TGTGCCAGCAGCCTAGAGGTCGACAGCAATCAGCCCCAGCATTTT.

The chain uses TRBV18 and TRBJ2-2; D remains ambiguous. This CDR3 comprises 14 residues. Trimming cost V 2 bases and J 0 bases, with 4 bases left between them. CDR1 and CDR2 from the germline V gene are KGHSH and LQKENI. CDR3 nucleotide sequence: TGTGCCAGCTCACCATGGTCGAACACCGGGGAGCTGTTTTTT. Translating it yields CASSPWSNTGELFF.

V usage is TRBV19 and J usage is TRBJ2-7, with 13 bases matching TRBD2. The CDR3 is 15 amino acids. CDR1 is LNHDA and CDR2 is SQIVND in the germline V gene (reference sequence). J was trimmed by 3 bases and V by 6 bases; bases with no gene match: 5. CDR3: CASRPGLAGDYEQYF. Here the CDR3 DNA reads TGTGCCAGTAGACCAGGACTAGCGGGGGACTACGAGCAGTACTTC.

The chain joins TRBV4-3 to TRBJ1-1; no firm D call. Trimming left V 0 bases short and J 4 bases short, with 9 bases between. The germline gives CDR1 LGHNA, CDR2 YSLEER. The CDR3 is 14 amino acids. CDR3 loop: CASSQDSGSTEAFF. DNA for the CDR3: TGCGCCAGCAGCCAAGATAGTGGTAGCACTGAAGCTTTCTTT.